This T cell receptor (beta chain) was recorded in a study of CD8 T cells in ankylosing spondylitis. Study-wide results and limits: Seemingly distinctive of ankylosing spondylitis blood was a TCR beta motif formed by eight highly homologous variants.

Per germline, CDR1 SGHTA and CDR2 FQGNSA. V was shortened by 4 bases and J by 5 bases, with 17 bases between the two germline ends. The CDR3 sequence is 16 residues long. As concerns this clonotype: No antigen is known for it.

Construction of TCR beta libraries was performed using quantitative 5'-RACE with molecular barcodes. One entry per CDR3 protein, called by TCRdb with MiXCR from the 5' RACE reads. The data show 200,000 to 250,000 distinct CDR3 sequences, 10% to 13% seen once. This TCR derives from a male donor with ankylosing spondylitis or in good health (not recorded which). The rearrangement links TRBV7-2 to TRBJ2-2, with a weak D call TRBD2 (6 bases). The specimen sequenced was blood, either unsorted or a sorted T cell fraction (not recorded which). CDR3 DNA: TGTGCCAGCAGCTATTTTAAACTAGCCGGGACCGGGGAGCTGTTTTTT. Its translation: CASSYFKLAGTGELFF.